The T cell receptor (beta chain) described here comes from a study of cytomegalovirus exposure and HLA in healthy donors. PCR used 60 Vbeta primers and 13 Jbeta primers. TCRdb's table, derived via immunoSEQ multiplex PCR, lists solely in-frame clones and lacks some. This sample has some 110,000 clones, with over 70% found just once. The CDR3 is made up of 16 amino acids. V was shortened by 4 bases and J by 4 bases, with 17 bases between the two germline ends. Germline V CDR1 and CDR2: MDHEN, SYDVKM. The origin of this receptor is a woman aged 40 to 49 in good health and CMV-seropositive. Sequences were obtained from PBMCs. V is TRBV28 and J is TRBJ1-3, with no clear D. In DNA, the CDR3 is TGTGCCAGCAGTTCCCTTAGGAGTCTCACGGGAAACACCATATATTTT. Translating it yields CASSSLRSLTGNTIYF.